This T cell receptor beta chain was sequenced during a study of neoadjuvant anti-PD-1 for oral cavity cancer. CDR3 length equals 14 residues. V gave up 4 bases and J gave up 2 bases, with 11 bases separating them. Germline CDR1 is LNHDA and CDR2 is SQIVND (reference sequence). Study outcomes and limitations: Higher pretreatment Treg/Th17 ratios tracked higher pretreatment blood clonality.

TCRdb's table, derived via immunoSEQ multiplex PCR, lists solely in-frame clones and lacks some. The data contain around 17,000 clones, less than 80% of them singletons. Analysis of PBMCs was direct, with no culture step. This clone was observed a handful of times. Its target is not known. Sequences were derived from PBMCs, sampled before nivolumab (anti-PD-1) treatment. The TCR was taken from a person aged 40 to 85 with oral cavity squamous cell carcinoma. This sequence joins TRBV19 and TRBJ1-1, with D tentatively TRBD1 (5 bases). The CDR3 nucleotides are TGTGCCAGTAGTACCTGGGACGCCAACACTGAAGCTTTCTTT. Translated, it gives CASSTWDANTEAFF.